Listed here are 30 T cell receptor beta chains from one sample, sequenced in a study of blood T cell repertoires in COVID-19 (dated by TCRdb to 2020 to 2022). The method was the immunoSEQ multiplex PCR assay. TCRdb mirrors the immuneACCESS table, restricted to in-frame sequences. Some clones are absent from its copies; in checked studies, under half trace to an unresolved V gene, and the reason for the others is unknown. The sample includes about 230,000 clones, with 65% to 90% observed a single time. In total, the top ten clones hold around 10% of the sample. Sequenced: peripheral blood. The receptors were gathered from a man aged 50-60 years with COVID-19, enrolled during active disease.

V gene TRBV2 combines with J gene TRBJ2-1; 9 nucleotides agree with TRBD2. The CDR3 covers 15 residues. Trimming removed 6 bases from V and 7 bases from J; junction bases left unmatched: 10. Germline V lookup: CDR1 SNHLY, CDR2 FYNNEI. This CDR3 is CASRRGAGGFNEQFF. The CDR3 nucleotides are TGTGCCAGCAGGAGGGGAGCGGGGGGTTTTAATGAGCAGTTCTTC.

The chain couples TRBV5-4 to TRBJ2-5; D not resolved. The length of the CDR3 is 14 residues. Trimming removed 0 bases at V and 1 base at J, with 7 bases between. Germline V gene sequence: CDR1 SGHNT, CDR2 YYREEE (reference sequence). The CDR3 DNA reads as TGTGCCAGCAGCTTGGGGGCCAGCCAAGAGACCCAGTACTTC. It yields the protein CASSLGASQETQYF.

The V call is TRBV3-1 (or the pseudogene TRBV3-2), the J call TRBJ1-6; tentative D call: TRBD1 (5 bases). In germline, CDR1 is LGHDT, CDR2 YNNKEL (reference sequence). The CDR3 sequence is 15 residues long. Trimming shortened V by 4 bases and J by 11 bases, and 18 bases separated the two germline ends. For the CDR3, the DNA is TGTGCCAGCAGCCCGCGGGGGTTTGGACCGACACCCCTCCACTTT. Translation: CASSPRGFGPTPLHF.

The chain combines TRBV28 with TRBJ1-6, with D perhaps matching TRBD1 (6 bases). This CDR3 has 15 amino acids. V lost 7 bases and J 5 bases, leaving 15 bases between the germline ends. CDR1 MDHEN and CDR2 SYDVKM come from the germline V gene. As DNA, the CDR3 is TGTGCCAGCAATACCCAGGGGTTACATAATTCACCCCTCCACTTT. Translating it yields CASNTQGLHNSPLHF.

J is TRBJ2-1 and V is TRBV9; possible D gene TRBD2, 5 bases. The CDR3 is 17 residues long. CDR1 SGDLS and CDR2 YYNGEE come from the germline V gene. The germline V and J ends were trimmed by 4 bases and 5 bases, with 22 bases remaining between them. CDR3 loop: CASSPHRAGPTNNEQFF. The CDR3 bases are TGTGCCAGCAGCCCTCACCGCGCGGGCCCAACCAACAATGAGCAGTTCTTC.

This rearrangement joins TRBV5-4 to TRBJ1-1, with 7 nucleotides matching TRBD1. This CDR3 comprises 13 residues. Germline assignment: CDR1 SGHNT and CDR2 YYREEE (reference sequence). J was trimmed by 6 bases and V by 2 bases; bases with no gene match: 4. Here the CDR3 reads CASSLGTAPEAFF. CDR3 bases: TGTGCCAGCAGCTTAGGGACAGCCCCTGAAGCTTTCTTT.

The rearrangement links TRBV10-2 to TRBJ2-7, with TRBD2 identical over 10 bases. V shed 6 bases and J 4 bases; nucleotides not matched to a gene: 6. CDR3 size: 14 residues. CDR1 and CDR2 from the germline V gene are WSHSY and SAAADI. This CDR3 is CASRDSGRRYEQYF. For the CDR3, the DNA is TGCGCCAGCAGGGATAGCGGGAGGAGGTACGAGCAGTACTTC.

The chain employs TRBV27 and TRBJ1-2; D is possibly TRBD1 (5 bases). From germline, CDR1 is MNHEY and CDR2 SMNVEV (reference sequence). Deletions cut 3 bases from V and 6 bases from J, with 11 bases between. The CDR3 is 13 amino acids. The CDR3 DNA is TGTGCCAGCAGTTTTGGAGGGGTCCATGGCTACACCTTC. Translation gives CASSFGGVHGYTF.

Only a few counts were recorded for this clone. The chain recombines TRBV11-2 with TRBJ2-1, with 10 nucleotides matching TRBD2. Germline V lookup: CDR1 SGHAT, CDR2 FQNNGV. The CDR3 has 15 amino acids. After removal of 5 bases from V and 9 bases from J, the junction contained 10 bases not matched to a gene. The CDR3 protein is CASSPTAGGRGEQFF. For the CDR3, the DNA is TGTGCCAGCAGCCCAACAGCGGGAGGGCGTGGTGAGCAGTTCTTC.

The chain combines TRBV11-2 with TRBJ2-3; D is possibly TRBD2 (6 bases). Germline V gene sequence: CDR1 SGHAT, CDR2 FQNNGV. V lost 3 bases, J lost 5 bases, and 9 bases lay in between. The CDR3 consists of 13 residues. CDR3: CASSFGAGDTQYF. The DNA for the CDR3 is TGTGCCAGCAGCTTTGGAGCGGGAGATACGCAGTATTTT.

V and J are TRBV7-8 and TRBJ1-1; no definite D call. The CDR3 totals 14 residues. Germline CDR1 and CDR2: SGHVS and FQNEAQ. Trimming took off 5 bases at V and 0 bases at J, with 10 bases between the two ends. The CDR3 coding sequence is TGTGCCAGCAGCCCCTGGGAGCTGAACACTGAAGCTTTCTTT. As protein: CASSPWELNTEAFF.

This chain links TRBV7-8 with TRBJ1-6; the D gene is possibly TRBD1 (5 bases). The germline gives CDR1 SGHVS, CDR2 FQNEAQ. Deletions cut 4 bases from V and 10 bases from J, with 14 bases between. This CDR3 is 14 amino acids long. CDR3 protein: CASSSTGGDSPLHF. The CDR3, as DNA: TGTGCCAGCAGCTCAACAGGTGGTGACTCACCCCTCCACTTT.

The J gene is TRBJ1-4, the V gene TRBV28; D uncertain. CDR1 is MDHEN and CDR2 is SYDVKM in the germline V gene. Trimming stripped 6 bases from V and 6 bases from J, with 8 bases between. The CDR3 loop spans 12 amino acids. The CDR3 region is CASRDNYEKLFF. The CDR3 DNA follows: TGTGCCAGCAGAGACAACTATGAAAAACTGTTTTTT.

The chain employs TRBV7-2 and TRBJ2-2; TRBD1 aligns across 8 bases. Trimming took 3 bases from V and 1 from J; bases not matched to a gene: 4. This CDR3 comprises 16 residues. Germline V gene lookup returns CDR1 SGHTA and CDR2 FQGNSA. CDR3 sequence reads: CASSFLGTGNTGELFF. CDR3 sequence (DNA): TGTGCCAGCAGCTTTTTAGGGACAGGGAACACCGGGGAGCTGTTTTTT.

The chain is built from TRBV11-3 and TRBJ2-3, with 11 bases matching TRBD2. Germline V gives CDR1 SGHNT, CDR2 YENEEA. The CDR3 is made up of 16 amino acids. The J segment lost 3 bases and the V segment lost 1 base, leaving 3 bases of the junction unmatched. CDR3 amino acids: CASSLGTSGSTDTQYF. DNA of the CDR3: TGTGCCAGCAGCTTAGGAACTAGCGGGAGTACAGATACGCAGTATTTT.

The chain uses TRBV18 and TRBJ2-6; 7 bases match TRBD1. The CDR3 totals 19 residues. The germline V gene has CDR1 KGHSH and CDR2 LQKENI. Trimming at V came to 3 bases and at J to 0 bases, leaving 11 bases not matched to a gene. The CDR3 sequence is CASSPLFMDRHSGANVLTF. The CDR3, as DNA: TGTGCCAGCTCACCTCTATTTATGGACAGGCACTCTGGGGCCAACGTCCTGACTTTC. The whole variable domain, filled in from reference TRBV18 and TRBJ2-6, reads NAGVMQNPRHLVRRRGQEARLRCSPMKGHSHVYWYRQLPEEGLKFMVYLQKENIIDESGMPKERFSAEFPKEGPSILRIQQVVRGDSAAYFCASSPLFMDRHSGANVLTFGAGSRLTVL.

In this sample, this clone turned up many times. The chain has TRBV4-1 and TRBJ1-1, with D possibly TRBD1 on 6 matching bases. V was clipped by 3 bases and J by 4 bases, with 15 bases between them. Per germline, CDR1 MGHRA and CDR2 YSYEKL. This CDR3 has 15 residues. CDR3 coding DNA: TGCGCCAGCAGCCAGGTCAGGGGCGGGAGCACTGAAGCTTTCTTT. Translation gives CASSQVRGGSTEAFF.

The chain joins TRBV5-7 to TRBJ1-2; 7 positions match TRBD1. TRBV5-7 belongs to the ORF category, with a function that is uncertain. This CDR3 has 15 residues. J was trimmed by 5 bases and V by 3 bases; bases with no gene match: 10. CDR3 loop: CASSSTTGQSYGYTF. The CDR3 DNA reads as TGTGCCAGCAGCTCAACAACGGGACAGTCTTATGGCTACACCTTC.

The gene calls are TRBV5-3 and TRBJ1-3; D might be TRBD1 (6 bases). TRBV5-3 belongs to the ORF category, with a function that is uncertain. CDR3 length equals 16 residues. With 0 bases removed from V and 2 bases from J, the gap between germline ends came to 12 bases. CDR3 sequence: CARSLVRTVPGNTIYF. CDR3 nucleotide sequence: TGTGCCAGAAGCTTGGTCCGGACAGTGCCTGGAAACACCATATATTTT.

The gene calls are TRBV5-1 and TRBJ2-6; weak D call: TRBD1 (5 bases). This CDR3 is 18 amino acids long. In germline, CDR1 is SGHRS, CDR2 YFSETQ. The V end lost 0 bases, the J end lost 2 bases, and 15 bases lay between the germline ends. The CDR3 protein is CASSLEGLPPAGANVLTF. CDR3 bases: TGCGCCAGCAGCTTGGAGGGGCTCCCCCCGGCTGGGGCCAACGTCCTGACTTTC.

The chain is built from TRBV7-9 and TRBJ2-7; TRBD2 is a possible D gene (7 bases). CDR3 length: 14 residues. Trimming removed 8 bases from V and 0 bases from J, with 14 bases in between. Per germline, CDR1 SEHNR and CDR2 FQNEAQ (reference sequence). The CDR3 DNA reads TGTGCCAGCGGTGGGAGGGGGAGCTCCTACGAGCAGTACTTC. Residues: CASGGRGSSYEQYF.

This chain connects TRBV5-1 to TRBJ2-1, with 12 bases lining up with TRBD2. The CDR3 has 17 amino acids. The trim removed 0 bases at V and 8 bases at J, leaving 9 bases unmatched. Looked up from germline, CDR1 is SGHRS and CDR2 is YFSETQ. The CDR3 protein is CASSLEVLAGGHDEQFF. As DNA, the CDR3 is TGCGCCAGCAGCTTGGAGGTACTAGCGGGAGGTCATGATGAGCAGTTCTTC.

The rearrangement links TRBV19 to TRBJ1-5; TRBD1 aligns across 8 bases. The V and J ends lost 7 bases and 6 bases, in that order; junction bases with no gene match: 11. The CDR3 loop spans 15 amino acids. From germline, CDR1 is LNHDA and CDR2 SQIVND (reference sequence). CDR3 sequence reads: CASTDGQGAIQPQHF. CDR3 coding DNA: TGTGCCAGTACCGACGGGCAGGGGGCTATTCAGCCCCAGCATTTT.

In nucleotides, the CDR3 is TGTGCCAGCAGTGAAGGGGTTAGGGGAGGTAAAAACATTCAGTACTTC. Translation: CASSEGVRGGKNIQYF. The chain recombines TRBV2 with TRBJ2-4, with D possibly TRBD2 on 6 matching bases. Germline values: CDR1 SNHLY, CDR2 FYNNEI. The CDR3 covers 16 residues. V was cut by 1 base and J by 4 bases, with 14 bases left in between.

The J gene is TRBJ1-3, the V gene TRBV28; TRBD1 might be the D (5 bases). Trimming stripped 2 bases from V and 0 bases from J, with 8 bases between. Germline CDR1 MDHEN, CDR2 SYDVKM. The CDR3 is 15 amino acids. The CDR3 protein is CASSLGHLSGNTIYF. CDR3 DNA sequence: TGTGCCAGCAGTTTAGGACACCTCTCTGGAAACACCATATATTTT. Full variable domain (outside the CDR3, taken from reference TRBV28 and TRBJ1-3): DVKVTQSSRYLVKRTGEKVFLECVQDMDHENMFWYRQDPGLGLRLIYFSYDVKMKEKGDIPEGYSVSREKKERFSLILESASTNQTSMYLCASSLGHLSGNTIYFGEGSWLTVV.

This sequence joins TRBV16 and TRBJ2-5; D is perhaps TRBD2 (5 bases). There are 14 residues in the CDR3. Trimming removed 1 base at V and 5 bases at J, with 11 bases between. CDR1 is KGHSY and CDR2 is FQNENV in the germline V gene. This chain's CDR3 is CASSQFRGRETQYF. The CDR3 DNA sequence: TGTGCCAGCAGCCAATTCAGAGGGCGGGAGACCCAGTACTTC.

This clone showed up just once. This rearrangement joins TRBV2 to TRBJ2-7, with TRBD1 identical over 8 bases. This CDR3 has 15 residues. V shed 6 bases, J shed 0 bases, and the junction held 7 bases outside the gene matches. Germline lookup yields CDR1 SNHLY and CDR2 FYNNEI. The chain's CDR3 is CASRSGQGVSYEQYF. The CDR3 nucleotides read TGTGCCAGCAGGAGCGGACAGGGAGTCTCCTACGAGCAGTACTTC.

This chain uses TRBV23-1 with TRBJ1-3; D perhaps matches TRBD1 (5 bases). TRBV23-1 is an open reading frame, and its role is uncertain. The CDR3 totals 16 residues. V lost 4 bases, J lost 1 base, and 14 bases lay in between. The CDR3 bases are TGCGCCAGCAGTCGCCGGACATTACCTTCTGGAAACACCATATATTTT. Translated, it gives CASSRRTLPSGNTIYF.

The V call is TRBV14, the J call TRBJ1-2, with a weak D call TRBD1 (5 bases). V was pared by 3 bases and J by 4 bases, with 9 bases between. Germline V gene lookup returns CDR1 SGHDN and CDR2 FVKESK. The CDR3 contains 13 residues. CDR3 nucleotide sequence: TGTGCCAGCAGCCAGGCAGGGTCCTATGGCTACACCTTC. This encodes CASSQAGSYGYTF.

This sequence joins TRBV29-1 and TRBJ1-2; a weak D match, TRBD1 (6 bases). V gave up 4 bases and J gave up 5 bases, with 11 bases separating them. In germline, CDR1 is SQVTM, CDR2 ANQGSEA. The CDR3 length is 12 residues. CDR3 sequence reads: CSVVGRGYGYTF. In DNA form, the CDR3 reads TGCAGCGTTGTGGGCAGGGGTTATGGCTACACCTTC.